This record concerns one T cell receptor (beta chain) sequence. The data belong to a study of blood T cell repertoires in COVID-19. Overall study context: The analysed material was cDNA or gDNA that came from T cells, B-cell-depleted T cells, or PBMCs.

V lost 2 bases and J lost 6; bases outside the gene matches: 0. The CDR3 is 13 residues long. Germline CDR1 reads LNHNV; CDR2 reads YYDKDF (reference sequence). TCRdb's table, derived via immunoSEQ multiplex PCR, lists solely in-frame clones and lacks some. This table has over 90,000 clones, 60% to 80% appearing once. This sequence was found in a man aged 55 to 70 with active or convalescent COVID-19. This sequence joins TRBV15 and TRBJ1-5; 8 nucleotides line up with TRBD1. Sequencing input: peripheral blood. The CDR3, as DNA: TGTGCCACCAGCAGAACAGGGGGTCAGCCCCAGCATTTT. Protein: CATSRTGGQPQHF.